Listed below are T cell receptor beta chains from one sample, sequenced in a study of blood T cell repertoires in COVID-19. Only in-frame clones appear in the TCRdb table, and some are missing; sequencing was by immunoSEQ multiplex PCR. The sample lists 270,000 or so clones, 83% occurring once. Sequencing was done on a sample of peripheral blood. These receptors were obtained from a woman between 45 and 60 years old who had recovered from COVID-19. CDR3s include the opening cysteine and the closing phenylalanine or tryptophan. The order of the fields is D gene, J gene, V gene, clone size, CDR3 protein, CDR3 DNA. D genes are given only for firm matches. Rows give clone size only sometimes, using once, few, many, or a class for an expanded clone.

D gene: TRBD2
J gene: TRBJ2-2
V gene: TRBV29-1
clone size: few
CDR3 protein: CSVEGLAPGELFF
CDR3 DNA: TGCAGCGTTGAAGGACTAGCGCCCGGGGAGCTGTTTTTT

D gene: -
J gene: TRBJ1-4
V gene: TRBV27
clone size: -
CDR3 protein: CASSSQTVDNEKLFF
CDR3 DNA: TGTGCCAGCAGTTCCCAGACAGTGGATAATGAAAAACTGTTTTTT

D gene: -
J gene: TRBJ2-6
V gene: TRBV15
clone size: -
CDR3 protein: CATRSSGANVLTF
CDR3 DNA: TGTGCCACGCGAAGCTCTGGGGCCAACGTCCTGACTTTC

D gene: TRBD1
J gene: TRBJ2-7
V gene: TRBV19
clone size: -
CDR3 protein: CASTSTGGYEQYF
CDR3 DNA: TGTGCCAGTACCTCGACAGGGGGCTACGAGCAGTACTTC

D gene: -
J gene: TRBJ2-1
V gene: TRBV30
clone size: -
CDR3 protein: CAWSRQGGEQFF
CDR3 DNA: TGTGCCTGGAGTCGCCAGGGAGGTGAGCAGTTCTTC

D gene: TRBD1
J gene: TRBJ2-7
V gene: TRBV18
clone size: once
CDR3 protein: CASSPQDREVEQYF
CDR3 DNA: TGTGCCAGCTCACCCCAGGACAGGGAGGTCGAGCAGTACTTC

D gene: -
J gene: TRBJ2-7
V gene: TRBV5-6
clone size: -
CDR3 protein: CASSLGSQRILLREQYF
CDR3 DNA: TGTGCCAGCAGCTTGGGCTCCCAGCGGATACTTCTAAGGGAGCAGTACTTC

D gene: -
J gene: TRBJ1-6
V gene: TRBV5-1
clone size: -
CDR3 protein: CASSPGSGSYNSPLHF
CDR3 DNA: TGCGCCAGCAGCCCCGGTTCAGGGTCCTATAATTCACCCCTCCACTTT

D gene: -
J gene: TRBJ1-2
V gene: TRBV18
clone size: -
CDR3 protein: CASSPPNRVGGYTF
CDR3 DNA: TGTGCCAGCTCACCACCTAACAGGGTGGGGGGCTACACCTTC

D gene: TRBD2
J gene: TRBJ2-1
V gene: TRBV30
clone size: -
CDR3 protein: CALKGLAGGRSYNEQFF
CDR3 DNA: TGTGCCCTCAAGGGACTAGCGGGGGGTCGCTCCTACAATGAGCAGTTCTTC

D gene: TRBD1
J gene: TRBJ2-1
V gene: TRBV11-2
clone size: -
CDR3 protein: CASSNRQGTGENEQFF
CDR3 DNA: TGTGCCAGCAGCAACCGACAGGGGACTGGGGAGAATGAGCAGTTCTTC

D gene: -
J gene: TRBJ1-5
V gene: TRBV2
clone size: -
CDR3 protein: CASSRQRGPNQPQHF
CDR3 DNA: TGTGCCAGCTCCCGGCAAAGGGGCCCAAATCAGCCCCAGCATTTT

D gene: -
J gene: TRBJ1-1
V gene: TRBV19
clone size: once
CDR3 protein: CASSFGGNEAFF
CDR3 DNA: TGTGCCAGTAGCTTCGGGGGAAATGAAGCTTTCTTT

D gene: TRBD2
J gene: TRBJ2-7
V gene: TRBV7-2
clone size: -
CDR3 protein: CASSLALAGGPDEQYF
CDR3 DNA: TGTGCCAGCAGCTTAGCGCTAGCGGGAGGGCCCGACGAGCAGTACTTC

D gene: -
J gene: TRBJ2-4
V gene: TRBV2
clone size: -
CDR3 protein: CASSEPGHQYF
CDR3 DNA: TGTGCCAGCAGTGAGCCGGGACATCAGTACTTC

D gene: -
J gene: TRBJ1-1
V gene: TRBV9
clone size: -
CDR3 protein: CASSVGQLTEAFF
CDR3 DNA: TGTGCCAGCAGCGTAGGACAGCTTACTGAAGCTTTCTTT

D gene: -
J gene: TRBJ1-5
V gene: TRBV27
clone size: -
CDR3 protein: CASNSLEGGNQPQHF
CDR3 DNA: TGTGCCAGCAACTCTTTGGAGGGAGGCAATCAGCCCCAGCATTTT

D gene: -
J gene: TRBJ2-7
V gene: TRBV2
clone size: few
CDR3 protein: CASSVGTQGYEQYF
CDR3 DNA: TGTGCCAGCAGTGTCGGAACCCAGGGTTACGAGCAGTACTTC

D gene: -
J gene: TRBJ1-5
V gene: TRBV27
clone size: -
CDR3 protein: CASSFQNQPQHF
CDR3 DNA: TGTGCCAGCAGTTTCCAAAATCAGCCCCAGCATTTT

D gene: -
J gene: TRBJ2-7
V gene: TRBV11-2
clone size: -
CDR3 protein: CASSLGAGFDEQYF
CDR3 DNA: TGTGCCAGCAGCTTAGGGGCAGGTTTTGACGAGCAGTACTTC

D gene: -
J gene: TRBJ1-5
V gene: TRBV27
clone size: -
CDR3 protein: CASSLKGLGEEPQHF
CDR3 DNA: TGTGCCAGCAGTTTAAAGGGGCTCGGAGAAGAGCCCCAGCATTTT

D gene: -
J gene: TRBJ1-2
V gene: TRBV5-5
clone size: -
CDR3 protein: CASSLAPRASGYTF
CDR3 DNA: TGTGCCAGCAGCTTGGCCCCCAGGGCTAGTGGCTACACCTTC

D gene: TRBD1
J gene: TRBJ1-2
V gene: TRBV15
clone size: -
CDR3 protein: CATSREGQSPYGYTF
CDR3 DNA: TGTGCCACCAGCAGGGAGGGACAGTCCCCCTATGGCTACACCTTC

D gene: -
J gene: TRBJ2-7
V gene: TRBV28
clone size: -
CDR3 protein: CASSLRRSYEQYF
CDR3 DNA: TGTGCCAGCAGTTTACGGCGGTCCTACGAGCAGTACTTC

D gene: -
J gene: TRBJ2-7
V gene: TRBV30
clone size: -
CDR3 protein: CAWKSGPWEQYF
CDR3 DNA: TGTGCCTGGAAGTCTGGGCCGTGGGAGCAGTACTTC

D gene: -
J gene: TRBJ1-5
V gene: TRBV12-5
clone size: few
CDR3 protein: CASGLVRAGDNQPQHF
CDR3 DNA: TGTGCTAGTGGTTTGGTTAGGGCAGGGGACAATCAGCCCCAGCATTTT

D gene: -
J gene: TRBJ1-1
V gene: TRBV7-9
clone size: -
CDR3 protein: CASSLVGENTEAFF
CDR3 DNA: TGTGCCAGCAGCTTAGTGGGAGAGAACACTGAAGCTTTCTTT

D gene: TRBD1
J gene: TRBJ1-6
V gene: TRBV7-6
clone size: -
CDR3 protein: CASSANRGNSPLHF
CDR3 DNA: TGTGCCAGCAGCGCAAACAGGGGAAATTCACCCCTCCACTTT

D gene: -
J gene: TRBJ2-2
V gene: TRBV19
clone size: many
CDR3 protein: CASQEGASGGELFF
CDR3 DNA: TGTGCCAGTCAGGAGGGGGCCTCCGGCGGGGAGCTGTTTTTT

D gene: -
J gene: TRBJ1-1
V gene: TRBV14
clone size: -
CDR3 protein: CASSQIRNTEAFF
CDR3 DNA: TGTGCCAGCAGCCAAATTAGAAACACTGAAGCTTTCTTT

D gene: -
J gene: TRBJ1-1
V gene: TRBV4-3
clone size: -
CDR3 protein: CASSQVTRGTEAFF
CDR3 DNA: TGCGCCAGCAGCCAGGTTACCAGGGGAACTGAAGCTTTCTTT

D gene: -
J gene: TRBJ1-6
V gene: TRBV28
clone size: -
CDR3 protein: CATQGGGFSYNSPLHF
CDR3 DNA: TGTGCCACCCAAGGTGGGGGCTTTTCCTATAATTCACCCCTCCACTTT

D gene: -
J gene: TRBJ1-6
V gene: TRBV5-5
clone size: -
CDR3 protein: CASSLADSPNNSPLHF
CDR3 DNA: TGTGCCAGCAGCTTGGCAGACAGCCCTAATAATTCACCCCTCCACTTT

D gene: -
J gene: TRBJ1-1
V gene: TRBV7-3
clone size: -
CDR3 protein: CASSFIIASGTEAFF
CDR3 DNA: TGTGCCAGCAGCTTCATCATTGCTTCGGGCACTGAAGCTTTCTTT

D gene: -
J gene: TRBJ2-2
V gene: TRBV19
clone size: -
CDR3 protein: CASSSYKASTETGELFF
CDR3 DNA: TGTGCCAGTAGTTCCTATAAGGCTAGCACTGAAACCGGGGAGCTGTTTTTT

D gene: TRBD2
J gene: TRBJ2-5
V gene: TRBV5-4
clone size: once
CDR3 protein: CASTSGMGETQYF
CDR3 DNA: TGTGCCTCAACGAGCGGGATGGGAGAGACCCAGTACTTC

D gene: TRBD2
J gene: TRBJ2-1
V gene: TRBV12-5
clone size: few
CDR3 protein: CASGHKLAGFNEQFF
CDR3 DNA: TGTGCTAGTGGCCATAAACTAGCGGGGTTCAATGAGCAGTTCTTC

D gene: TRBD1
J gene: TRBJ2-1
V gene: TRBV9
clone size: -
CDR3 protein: CASSARQGRGDEQFF
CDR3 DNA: TGTGCCAGCAGCGCAAGACAGGGACGAGGGGATGAGCAGTTCTTC

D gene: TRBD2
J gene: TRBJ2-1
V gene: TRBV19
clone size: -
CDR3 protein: CASSRAGVGEQFF
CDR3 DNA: TGTGCCAGTAGTAGAGCGGGAGTGGGTGAGCAGTTCTTC

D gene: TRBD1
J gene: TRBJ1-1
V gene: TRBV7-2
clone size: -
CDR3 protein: CASSYLTGLAEAFF
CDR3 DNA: TGTGCCAGCAGCTATCTGACAGGGCTCGCTGAAGCTTTCTTT

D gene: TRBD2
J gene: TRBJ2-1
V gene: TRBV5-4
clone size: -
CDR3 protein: CASSLAVGGGAAYNEQFF
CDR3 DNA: TGTGCCAGCAGCTTGGCGGTTGGCGGGGGGGCGGCATACAATGAGCAGTTCTTC

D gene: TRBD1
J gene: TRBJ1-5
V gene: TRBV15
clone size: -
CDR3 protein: CATSPGGQTRQPQHF
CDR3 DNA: TGTGCCACCAGCCCCGGGGGACAGACACGGCAGCCCCAGCATTTT

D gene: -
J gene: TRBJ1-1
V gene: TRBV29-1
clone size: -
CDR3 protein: CSVSGGTEAFF
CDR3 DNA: TGCAGCGTTTCGGGGGGGACTGAAGCTTTCTTT

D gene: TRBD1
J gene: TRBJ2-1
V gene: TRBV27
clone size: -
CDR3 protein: CASSLSVTGDDEQFF
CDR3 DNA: TGTGCCAGCAGTTTATCCGTGACAGGGGACGATGAGCAGTTCTTC

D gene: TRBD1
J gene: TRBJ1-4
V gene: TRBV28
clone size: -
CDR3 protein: CASGYRGEKLFF
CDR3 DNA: TGTGCCAGCGGATACAGGGGGGAAAAACTGTTTTTT